This T cell receptor beta chain was identified in a study of Ad26.COV2.S vaccination and SARS-CoV-2 variants. The germline V and J ends were trimmed by 8 bases and 0 bases, with 14 bases remaining between them. Germline-derived CDR1 and CDR2 are ENHRY and SYGVKD. This CDR3 is 15 amino acids long. Treatment: about 20 received Ad26.COV2.S at low or high dose, single or two shots; about 5 received placebo; per-sample allocation not given. Sampling was done on day 63 after the first vaccine or placebo injection. Libraries were prepared by immunoSEQ multiplex PCR; TCRdb keeps only in-frame clonotypes and omits some of them. The sample holds about 680,000 clones, 70% to 90% seen once.

The sequence was collected from a person between 18 and 59 years old who received the Ad26.COV2.S COVID-19 vaccine or a placebo. The rearrangement links TRBV10-3 to TRBJ1-5, with D hard to call. Sequencing used peripheral blood, obtained in a trial of Ad26.COV2.S vaccine versus placebo. The CDR3 DNA reads TGTGCCATCCAATTTATAGGGAATAGCAATCAGCCCCAGCATTTT. Translation: CAIQFIGNSNQPQHF.